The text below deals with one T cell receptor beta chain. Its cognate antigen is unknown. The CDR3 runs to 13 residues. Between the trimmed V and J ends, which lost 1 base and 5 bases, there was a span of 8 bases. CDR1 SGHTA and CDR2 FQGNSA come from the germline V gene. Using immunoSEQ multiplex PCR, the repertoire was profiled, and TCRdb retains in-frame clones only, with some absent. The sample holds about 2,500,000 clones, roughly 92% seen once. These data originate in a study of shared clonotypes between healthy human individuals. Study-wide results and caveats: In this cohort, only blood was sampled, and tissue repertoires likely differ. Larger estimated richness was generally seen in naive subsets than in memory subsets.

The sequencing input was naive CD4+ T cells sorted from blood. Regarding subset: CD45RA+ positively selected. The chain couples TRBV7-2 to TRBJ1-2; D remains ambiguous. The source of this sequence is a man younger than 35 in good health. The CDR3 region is CASSLVGRYGYTF. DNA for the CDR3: TGTGCCAGCAGCTTAGTGGGGAGGTATGGCTACACCTTC.